The 18 T cell receptor beta chains listed next were all sequenced from one sample in a study of control samples from healthy donors and cancer patients. Assay: immunoSEQ multiplex PCR; the TCRdb copy retains only in-frame clones and omits some. Of around 190,000 clones listed, around 87% are singletons. What was sequenced was blood. Receptors were obtained from a woman in her 50s in good health.

V usage is TRBV5-1 and J usage is TRBJ2-4; TRBD2 agrees at 10 bases. CDR1 and CDR2 (germline): SGHRS, YFSETQ. With 0 bases clipped from V and 7 bases from J, the junction kept 1 base outside the gene matches. This CDR3 is 14 amino acids long. The CDR3 sequence: CASSLGTSGNIQYF. For the CDR3, the DNA is TGCGCCAGCAGCTTGGGGACTAGCGGCAACATTCAGTACTTC.

There are a few counts of this clone. CDR3 sequence: CASILREQGSPHWSNQPQHF. CDR3 DNA: TGTGCCAGCATCCTCCGCGAACAGGGGAGTCCCCATTGGAGCAATCAGCCCCAGCATTTT. This chain joins TRBV28 and TRBJ1-5, with 7 positions matching TRBD1. This CDR3 contains 20 residues. With V trimmed by 7 bases and J by 1 base, 22 bases remained unmatched. From germline, CDR1 is MDHEN and CDR2 SYDVKM.

The chain couples TRBV20-1 to TRBJ1-2, with D unresolved. Per germline, CDR1 DFQATT and CDR2 SNEGSKA (reference sequence). The CDR3 spans 10 residues. The V end was cut by 8 bases, the J end by 13 bases, with 17 bases between. This chain's CDR3 is CSTSHGAGTF. Written as DNA, the CDR3 is TGCAGTACCTCACACGGCGCCGGCACCTTC.

The chain links TRBV7-2 to TRBJ2-3; perhaps TRBD2 as D (6 bases). The length of the CDR3 is 14 residues. The germline V gene has CDR1 SGHTA and CDR2 FQGNSA. V lost 1 base and J lost 10, with 15 bases in between. CDR3 loop: CASSLGWDSPSQYF. The CDR3, as DNA: TGTGCCAGCAGCTTAGGGTGGGACTCCCCATCGCAGTATTTT. Variable domain in full (rest from reference TRBV7-2 and TRBJ2-3): GAGVSQSPSNKVTEKGKDVELRCDPISGHTALYWYRQSLGQGLEFLIYFQGNSAPDKSGLPSDRFSAERTGGSVSTLTIQRTQQEDSAVYLCASSLGWDSPSQYFGPGTRLTVL.

The chain is built from TRBV7-9 and TRBJ2-5, with D unclear. Germline loops: CDR1 SEHNR, CDR2 FQNEAQ (reference sequence). The CDR3 is 11 residues long. V was cut by 5 bases and J by 5 bases, with 6 bases left in between. DNA for the CDR3: TGTGCCAGCAGCCCAGCGGAGACCCAGTACTTC. Its translation is CASSPAETQYF.

The J gene is TRBJ1-6, the V gene TRBV2, with 7 bases aligning to TRBD1. This CDR3 has 12 residues. Germline CDR1 SNHLY, CDR2 FYNNEI. J lost 8 bases, V lost 6 bases, and 1 base had no gene match. The CDR3 coding sequence is TGTGCCAGCAGCGGACAGGATTCACCCCTCCACTTT. Protein product: CASSGQDSPLHF.

The chain joins TRBV28 to TRBJ1-3; D remains ambiguous. Trimming pared 10 bases from V and 4 bases from J, leaving 11 bases between. The CDR3 runs to 12 residues. Germline V gene sequence: CDR1 MDHEN, CDR2 SYDVKM. The CDR3 region has the DNA TGTGCCACCACCACCGGAGGAAACACCATATATTTT. This codes for CATTTGGNTIYF.

This chain links TRBV3-1 (or the pseudogene TRBV3-2) with TRBJ2-7; D possibly corresponds to TRBD1 (6 bases). V was shortened by 9 bases and J by 4 bases, with 16 bases between the two germline ends. The CDR3 is 13 amino acids. The germline V gene encodes CDR1 LGHDT and CDR2 YNNKEL (reference sequence). CDR3 loop: CASCEGHRYEQYF. The DNA of the CDR3 is TGTGCCAGTTGCGAGGGACACCGTTACGAGCAGTACTTC.

The sample holds one count of this clone. The DNA is left out, because the CDR3 cannot be placed on it with certainty; the CDR3 is given as TCRdb lists it. The chain employs TRBV27 and TRBJ1-5; the D call of TRBD1 is as the table states it, not checked on the DNA. CDR1 is MNHEY and CDR2 is SMNVEV in the germline V gene (reference sequence). The CDR3 comprises 15 residues, both ends counted. CDR3: CASSFWPRGEQPQHF.

V is TRBV5-1 and J is TRBJ1-1, with D perhaps TRBD1 (5 bases). CDR3 size: 14 residues. CDR1 and CDR2 (germline): SGHRS, YFSETQ. Trimming stripped 5 bases from V and 0 bases from J, with 11 bases between. Written as DNA, the CDR3 is TGCGCCAGCAGGGGGGGTGCTCTGAACACTGAAGCTTTCTTT. This codes for CASRGGALNTEAFF.

This chain connects TRBV25-1 to TRBJ2-7, with D perhaps TRBD2 (6 bases). V was clipped by 6 bases and J by 0 bases, with 9 bases between them. Germline V gene sequence: CDR1 MGHDK, CDR2 SYGVNS. The CDR3 length is 13 residues. In DNA, the CDR3 is TGTGCCAGCAGCCTCGGGGGCTCCTACGAGCAGTACTTC. Translating gives CASSLGGSYEQYF.

This chain connects TRBV15 to TRBJ1-2; D may be TRBD1 (6 bases). The germline V gene encodes CDR1 LNHNV and CDR2 YYDKDF (reference sequence). CDR3 length: 13 residues. Deletions cut 0 bases from V and 8 bases from J, with 10 bases between. CDR3 sequence reads: CATSRDIGGGYTF. CDR3 DNA: TGTGCCACCAGCAGAGATATCGGGGGCGGCTACACCTTC. The full variable domain, its missing parts supplied by reference TRBV15 and TRBJ1-2, is DAMVIQNPRYQVTQFGKPVTLSCSQTLNHNVMYWYQQKSSQAPKLLFHYYDKDFNNEADTPDNFQSRRPNTSFCFLDIRSPGLGDTAMYLCATSRDIGGGYTFGSGTRLTVV.

The rearrangement uses TRBV30 and TRBJ2-1; 10 bases are shared with TRBD2. J gave up 2 bases and V 3 bases, and 4 bases lay outside the gene matches. Germline V gene lookup returns CDR1 GTSNPN and CDR2 SVGIG (reference sequence). This CDR3 contains 15 residues. The CDR3 coding sequence is TGTGCCTGGAGAGACGGACTAGCGGCCTACAATGAGCAGTTCTTC. Translation: CAWRDGLAAYNEQFF.

The rearrangement links TRBV6-5 to TRBJ2-5; 7 nucleotides match TRBD2. CDR1 and CDR2 from the germline V gene are MNHEY and SVGAGI. V gave up 0 bases and J gave up 3 bases; unmatched junction bases: 4. The CDR3 has 15 residues. CDR3 DNA: TGTGCCAGCAGTTACTCGAGCGGGACCAAAGAGACCCAGTACTTC. This translates into CASSYSSGTKETQYF.

The V call is TRBV18, the J call TRBJ1-1, with D hard to call. The V end was cut by 3 bases, the J end by 4 bases, with 9 bases between. This CDR3 is 13 amino acids long. Germline-derived CDR1 and CDR2 are KGHSH and LQKENI. CDR3 amino acids: CASSPDRSTEAFF. CDR3 nucleotide sequence: TGTGCCAGCTCACCCGATAGGTCCACTGAAGCTTTCTTT. The full variable domain, its missing parts supplied by reference TRBV18 and TRBJ1-1, is NAGVMQNPRHLVRRRGQEARLRCSPMKGHSHVYWYRQLPEEGLKFMVYLQKENIIDESGMPKERFSAEFPKEGPSILRIQQVVRGDSAAYFCASSPDRSTEAFFGQGTRLTVV.

The V call is TRBV21-1, the J call TRBJ1-1; the table's D call, TRBD1, was not checked against the DNA. TRBV21-1 is designated a pseudogene. The CDR3 extends over 14 amino acids. The CDR3 loop is CASSVPRVPTEAFF. The CDR3, as DNA: TGTGCCAGCAGCGTACCCAGGGTCCCCACTGAAGCTTTCTTT.

CDR3 region: CASRRNRATNEKLFF. The CDR3, as DNA: TGTGCCAGCAGGCGGAACAGGGCAACTAATGAAAAACTGTTTTTT. The rearrangement uses TRBV7-2 and TRBJ1-4, with D possibly matching TRBD1 (6 bases). The CDR3 covers 15 residues. Germline V CDR1 and CDR2: SGHTA, FQGNSA. Trimming pared 6 bases from V and 0 bases from J, leaving 11 bases between.

This clone was detected only once. The chain couples TRBV7-8 to TRBJ2-3; possible D gene TRBD2, 6 bases. Trimming stripped 0 bases from V and 2 bases from J, with 18 bases between. The length of the CDR3 is 18 residues. Germline CDR1 SGHVS, CDR2 FQNEAQ. The CDR3 loop is CASSLALLLARDTDTQYF. The CDR3 DNA reads TGTGCCAGCAGCTTAGCCCTCCTACTAGCCCGGGACACAGATACGCAGTATTTT.